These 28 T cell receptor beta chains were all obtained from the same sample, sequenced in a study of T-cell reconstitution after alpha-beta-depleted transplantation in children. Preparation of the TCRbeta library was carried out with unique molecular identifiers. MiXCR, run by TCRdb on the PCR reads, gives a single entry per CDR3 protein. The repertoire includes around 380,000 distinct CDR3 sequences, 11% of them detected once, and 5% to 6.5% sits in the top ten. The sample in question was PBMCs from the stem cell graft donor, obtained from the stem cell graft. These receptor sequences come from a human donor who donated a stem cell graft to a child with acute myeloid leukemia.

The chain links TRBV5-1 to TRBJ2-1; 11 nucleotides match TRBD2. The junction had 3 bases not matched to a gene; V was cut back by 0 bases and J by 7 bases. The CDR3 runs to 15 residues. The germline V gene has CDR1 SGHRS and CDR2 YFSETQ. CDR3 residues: CASSLEASGGNEQFF. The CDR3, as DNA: TGCGCCAGCAGCTTGGAGGCTAGCGGGGGGAATGAGCAGTTCTTC.

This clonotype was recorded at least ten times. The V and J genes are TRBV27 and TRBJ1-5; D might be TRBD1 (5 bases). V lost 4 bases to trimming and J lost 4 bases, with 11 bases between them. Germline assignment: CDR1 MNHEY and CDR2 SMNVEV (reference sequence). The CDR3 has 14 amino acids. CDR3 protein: CASSSGNLNQPQHF. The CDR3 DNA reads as TGTGCCAGCAGTTCAGGGAACCTAAATCAGCCCCAGCATTTT.

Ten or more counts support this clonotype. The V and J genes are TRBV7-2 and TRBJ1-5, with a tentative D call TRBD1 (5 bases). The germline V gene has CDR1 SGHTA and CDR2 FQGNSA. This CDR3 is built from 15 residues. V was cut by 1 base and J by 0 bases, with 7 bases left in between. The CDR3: CASSLVGASNQPQHF. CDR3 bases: TGTGCCAGCAGCTTAGTTGGGGCTAGCAATCAGCCCCAGCATTTT.

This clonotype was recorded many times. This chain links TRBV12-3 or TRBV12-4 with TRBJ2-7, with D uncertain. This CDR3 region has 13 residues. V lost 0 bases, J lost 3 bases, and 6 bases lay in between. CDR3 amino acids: CASSLAPLYEQYF. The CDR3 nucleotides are TGTGCCAGCAGTTTAGCACCCCTCTACGAGCAGTACTTC.

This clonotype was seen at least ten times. CDR3: CASSSTSGGTDTQYF. The CDR3 nucleotides read TGTGCCAGCAGCTCTACTAGCGGGGGGACAGATACGCAGTATTTT. The rearrangement uses TRBV7-3 and TRBJ2-3, with 12 nucleotides matching TRBD2. CDR3 size: 15 residues. Germline V gene data show CDR1 as SGHTA and CDR2 as FQGTGA. Trimming removed 4 bases from V and 3 bases from J; junction bases left unmatched: 2.

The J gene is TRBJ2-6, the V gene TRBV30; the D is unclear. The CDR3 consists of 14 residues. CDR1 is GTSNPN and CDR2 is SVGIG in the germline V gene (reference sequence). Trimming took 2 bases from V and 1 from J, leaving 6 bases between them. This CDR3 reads CAWSTTSGANVLTF. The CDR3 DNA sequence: TGTGCCTGGAGTACCACGTCTGGGGCCAACGTCCTGACTTTC.

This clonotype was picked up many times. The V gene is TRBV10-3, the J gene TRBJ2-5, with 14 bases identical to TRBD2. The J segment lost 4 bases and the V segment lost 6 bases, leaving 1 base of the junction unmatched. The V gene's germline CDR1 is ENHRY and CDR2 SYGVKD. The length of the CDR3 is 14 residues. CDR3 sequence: CAISGLAGGETQYF. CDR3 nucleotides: TGTGCCATCAGCGGACTAGCGGGAGGAGAGACCCAGTACTTC.

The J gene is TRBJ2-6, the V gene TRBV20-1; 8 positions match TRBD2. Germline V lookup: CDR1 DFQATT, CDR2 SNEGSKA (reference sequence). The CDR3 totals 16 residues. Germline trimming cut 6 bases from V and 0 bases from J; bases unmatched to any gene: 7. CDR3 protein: CSAGGAGDSGANVLTF. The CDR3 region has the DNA TGCAGTGCGGGGGGAGCGGGGGACTCTGGGGCCAACGTCCTGACTTTC.

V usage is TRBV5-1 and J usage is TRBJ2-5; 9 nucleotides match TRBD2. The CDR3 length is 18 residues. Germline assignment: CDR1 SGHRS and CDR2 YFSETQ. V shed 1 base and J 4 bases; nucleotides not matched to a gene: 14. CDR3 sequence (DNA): TGCGCCAGCAGCTTGTCGGCTCCGGGACTAGCCCCTAGAGAGACCCAGTACTTC. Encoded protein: CASSLSAPGLAPRETQYF.

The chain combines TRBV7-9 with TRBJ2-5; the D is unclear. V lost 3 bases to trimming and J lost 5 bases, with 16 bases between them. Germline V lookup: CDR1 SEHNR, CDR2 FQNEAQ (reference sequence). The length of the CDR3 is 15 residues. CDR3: CASSLSGGTRETQYF. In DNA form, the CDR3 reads TGTGCCAGCAGCTTGAGTGGCGGCACCAGGGAGACCCAGTACTTC.

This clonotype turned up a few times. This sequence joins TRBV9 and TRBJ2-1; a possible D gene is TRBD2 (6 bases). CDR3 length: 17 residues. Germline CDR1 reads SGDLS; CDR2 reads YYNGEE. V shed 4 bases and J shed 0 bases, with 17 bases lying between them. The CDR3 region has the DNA TGTGCCAGCAGCAATAATAGACGGGACTTCTCCTACAATGAGCAGTTCTTC. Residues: CASSNNRRDFSYNEQFF.

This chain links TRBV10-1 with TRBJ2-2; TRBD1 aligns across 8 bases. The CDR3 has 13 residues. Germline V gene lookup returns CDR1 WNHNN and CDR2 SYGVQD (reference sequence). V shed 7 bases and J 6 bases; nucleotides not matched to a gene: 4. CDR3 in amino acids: CASTSTGAGELFF. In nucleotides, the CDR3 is TGCGCCAGCACCTCGACAGGGGCCGGGGAGCTGTTTTTT.

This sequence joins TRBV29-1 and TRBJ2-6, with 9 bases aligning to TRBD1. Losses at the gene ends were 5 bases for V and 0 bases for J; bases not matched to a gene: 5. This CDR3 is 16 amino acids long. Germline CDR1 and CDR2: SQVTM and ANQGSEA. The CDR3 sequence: CSVTGTGTSGANVLTF. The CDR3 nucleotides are TGCAGCGTTACCGGGACAGGGACCTCTGGGGCCAACGTCCTGACTTTC.

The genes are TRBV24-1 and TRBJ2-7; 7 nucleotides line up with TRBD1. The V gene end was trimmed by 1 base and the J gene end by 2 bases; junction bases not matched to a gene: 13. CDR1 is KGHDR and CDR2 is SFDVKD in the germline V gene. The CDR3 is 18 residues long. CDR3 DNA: TGTGCCACCAGTGATTTACAAACCGGGGACAGTTCGACCTACGAGCAGTACGTC. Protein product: CATSDLQTGDSSTYEQYV.

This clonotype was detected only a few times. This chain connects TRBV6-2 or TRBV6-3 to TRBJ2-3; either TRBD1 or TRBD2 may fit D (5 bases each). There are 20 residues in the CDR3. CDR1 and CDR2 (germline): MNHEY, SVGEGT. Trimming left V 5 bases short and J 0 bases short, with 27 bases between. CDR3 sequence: CASSLLRDPLRGTSTDTQYF. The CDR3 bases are TGTGCCAGCAGTCTACTCCGGGATCCGTTGAGGGGTACTAGCACAGATACGCAGTATTTT.

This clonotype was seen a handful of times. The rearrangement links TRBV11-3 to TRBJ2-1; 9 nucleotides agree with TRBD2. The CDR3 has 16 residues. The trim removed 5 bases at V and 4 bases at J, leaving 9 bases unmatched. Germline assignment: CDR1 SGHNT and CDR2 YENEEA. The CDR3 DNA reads TGTGCCAGCAGCACCGGTAGCGGGAGAGAGTACAATGAGCAGTTCTTC. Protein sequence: CASSTGSGREYNEQFF.

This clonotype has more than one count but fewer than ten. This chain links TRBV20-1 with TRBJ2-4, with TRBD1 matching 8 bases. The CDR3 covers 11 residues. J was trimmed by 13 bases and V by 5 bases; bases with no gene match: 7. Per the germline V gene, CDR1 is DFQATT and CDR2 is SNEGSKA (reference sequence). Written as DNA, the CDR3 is TGCAGTGCTGACGGGACAGGCGGCCAGTACTTC. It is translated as CSADGTGGQYF.

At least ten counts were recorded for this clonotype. The CDR3 here is CASSLVSMVNEQFF. CDR3 nucleotides: TGTGCCAGCAGCTTAGTTTCTATGGTCAATGAGCAGTTCTTC. This chain links TRBV5-6 with TRBJ2-1; D is undetermined. CDR1 and CDR2 from the germline V gene are SGHDT and YYEEEE. V was shortened by 2 bases and J by 6 bases, with 12 bases between the two germline ends. CDR3 length equals 14 residues.

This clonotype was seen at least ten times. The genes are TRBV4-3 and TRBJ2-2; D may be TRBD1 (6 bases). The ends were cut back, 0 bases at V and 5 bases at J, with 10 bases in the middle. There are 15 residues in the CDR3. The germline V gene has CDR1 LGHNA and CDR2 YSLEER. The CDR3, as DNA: TGCGCCAGCAGCCAAGAGATACAGGGTACCGGGGAGCTGTTTTTT. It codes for CASSQEIQGTGELFF.

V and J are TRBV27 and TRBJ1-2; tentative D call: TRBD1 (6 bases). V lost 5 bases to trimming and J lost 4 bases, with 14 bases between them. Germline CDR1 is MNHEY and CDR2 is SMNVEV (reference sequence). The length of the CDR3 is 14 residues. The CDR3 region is CASSPQGPLYGYTF. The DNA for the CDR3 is TGTGCCAGCAGTCCGCAGGGGCCCCTCTATGGCTACACCTTC.

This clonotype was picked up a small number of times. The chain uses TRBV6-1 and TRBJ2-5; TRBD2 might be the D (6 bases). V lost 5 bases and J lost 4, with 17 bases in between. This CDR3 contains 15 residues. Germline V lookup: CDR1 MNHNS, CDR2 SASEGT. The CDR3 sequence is CASSRRLGSRETQYF. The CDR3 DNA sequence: TGTGCCAGCAGTCGGAGACTAGGCAGTCGAGAGACCCAGTACTTC.

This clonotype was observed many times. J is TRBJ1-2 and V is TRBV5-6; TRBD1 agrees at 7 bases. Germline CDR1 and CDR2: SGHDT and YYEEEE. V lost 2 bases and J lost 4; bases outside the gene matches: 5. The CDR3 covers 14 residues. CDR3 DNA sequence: TGTGCCAGCAGCTTCGGGACAGCCACCTATGGCTACACCTTC. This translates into CASSFGTATYGYTF. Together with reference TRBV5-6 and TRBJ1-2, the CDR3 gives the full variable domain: DAGVTQSPTHLIKTRGQQVTLRCSPKSGHDTVSWYQQALGQGPQFIFQYYEEEERQRGNFPDRFSGHQFPNYSSELNVNALLLGDSALYLCASSFGTATYGYTFGSGTRLTVV.

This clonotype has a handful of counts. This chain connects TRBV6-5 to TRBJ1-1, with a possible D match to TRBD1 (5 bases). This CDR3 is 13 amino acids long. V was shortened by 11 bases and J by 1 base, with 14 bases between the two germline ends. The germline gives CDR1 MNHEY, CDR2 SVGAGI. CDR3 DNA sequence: TGTGCCGGCCGGTGGGGGGGGAACACTGAAGCTTTCTTT. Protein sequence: CAGRWGGNTEAFF.

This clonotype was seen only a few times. The CDR3 reads CASSLGPETYEQYF. The DNA for the CDR3 is TGTGCCAGCAGCTTGGGGCCGGAGACCTACGAGCAGTACTTC. V and J are TRBV5-6 and TRBJ2-7, with D hard to call. V lost 0 bases and J lost 2, with 9 bases in between. Per the germline V gene, CDR1 is SGHDT and CDR2 is YYEEEE. The CDR3 is made up of 14 amino acids. Full variable domain (missing parts from reference TRBV5-6 and TRBJ2-7): DAGVTQSPTHLIKTRGQQVTLRCSPKSGHDTVSWYQQALGQGPQFIFQYYEEEERQRGNFPDRFSGHQFPNYSSELNVNALLLGDSALYLCASSLGPETYEQYFGPGTRLTVT.

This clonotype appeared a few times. The CDR3 is CASSDLAGTEAFF. The CDR3 nucleotides are TGTGCCAGCAGTGATTTAGCGGGCACTGAAGCTTTCTTT. The gene calls are TRBV2 and TRBJ1-1; D ambiguous. The CDR3 spans 13 residues. Trimming removed 3 bases at V and 4 bases at J, with 9 bases between. CDR1 is SNHLY, CDR2 FYNNEI, per germline.

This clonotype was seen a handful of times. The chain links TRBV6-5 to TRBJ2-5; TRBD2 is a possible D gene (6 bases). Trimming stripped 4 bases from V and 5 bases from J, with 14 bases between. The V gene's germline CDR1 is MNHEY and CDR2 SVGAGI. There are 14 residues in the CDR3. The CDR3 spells CASSFTRGLETQYF. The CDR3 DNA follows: TGTGCCAGCAGTTTCACCCGGGGGTTGGAGACCCAGTACTTC.

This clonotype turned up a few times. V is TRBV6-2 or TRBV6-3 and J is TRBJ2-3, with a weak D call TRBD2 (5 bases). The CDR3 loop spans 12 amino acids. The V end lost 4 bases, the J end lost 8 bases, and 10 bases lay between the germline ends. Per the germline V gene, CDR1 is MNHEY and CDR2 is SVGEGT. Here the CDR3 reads CASSSGSSTQYF. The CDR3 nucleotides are TGTGCCAGCAGTTCGGGGAGCTCTACGCAGTATTTT.

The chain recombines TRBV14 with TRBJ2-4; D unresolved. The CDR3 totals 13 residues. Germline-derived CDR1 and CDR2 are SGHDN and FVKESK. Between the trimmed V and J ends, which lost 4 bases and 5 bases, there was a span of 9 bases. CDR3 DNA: TGTGCCAGCAGCCCTGGCCCAGAAAACATTCAGTACTTC. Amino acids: CASSPGPENIQYF.